Given below is one T cell receptor beta chain in context. Antigen specificity is unknown. The source of the sample is a study of cytomegalovirus exposure and HLA in healthy donors. Findings and caveats of the study: Among TCR beta chains of equal frequency, HLA-associated ones were more clonally expanded in a later analysis. Per a prior analysis, the majority of TCR beta V segments were productive roughly 87% or roughly 30% of the time.

There are 13 residues in the CDR3. The V gene's germline CDR1 is SEHNR and CDR2 FQNEAQ (reference sequence). V lost 5 bases, J lost 7 bases, and 9 bases lay in between. Primers for the PCR totalled 60 Vbeta and 13 Jbeta. In the original analysis: A follow-up analysis tallied tens of millions of unique TCR beta chains, approximately 11 million shared. Here immunoSEQ multiplex PCR was the method, and the copy in TCRdb shows in-frame clones only, minus some. V, J and clone size were drawn from that table, and D and trimming were deduced from the DNA. Altogether about 140,000 clones are present, approximately 87% being singletons, with the ten largest covering about 5%.

The chain combines TRBV7-9 with TRBJ1-6, with no clear D. The sequence was obtained from a woman in her twenties or thirties in good health and CMV-seronegative. The sequenced material came from PBMCs. CDR3 coding DNA: TGTGCCAGCAGCCCTAGCAAGAATTCACCCCTCCACTTT. Translation: CASSPSKNSPLHF. The whole variable domain, remainder taken from reference TRBV7-9 and TRBJ1-6, is DTGVSQNPRHKITKRGQNVTFRCDPISEHNRLYWYRQTLGQGPEFLTYFQNEAQLEKSRLLSDRFSAERPKGSFSTLEIQRTEQGDSAMYLCASSPSKNSPLHFGNGTRLTVT.